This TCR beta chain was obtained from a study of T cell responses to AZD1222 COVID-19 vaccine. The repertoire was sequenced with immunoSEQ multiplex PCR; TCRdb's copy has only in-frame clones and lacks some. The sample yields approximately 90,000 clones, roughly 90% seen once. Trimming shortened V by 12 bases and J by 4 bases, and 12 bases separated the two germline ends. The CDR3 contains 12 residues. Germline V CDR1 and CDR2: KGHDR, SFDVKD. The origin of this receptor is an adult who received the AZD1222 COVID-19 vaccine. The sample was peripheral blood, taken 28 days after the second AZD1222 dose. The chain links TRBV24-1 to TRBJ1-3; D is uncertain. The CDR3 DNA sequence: TGTGCCCCACCCCCCCTGGGAAACACCATATATTTT. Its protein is CAPPPLGNTIYF.